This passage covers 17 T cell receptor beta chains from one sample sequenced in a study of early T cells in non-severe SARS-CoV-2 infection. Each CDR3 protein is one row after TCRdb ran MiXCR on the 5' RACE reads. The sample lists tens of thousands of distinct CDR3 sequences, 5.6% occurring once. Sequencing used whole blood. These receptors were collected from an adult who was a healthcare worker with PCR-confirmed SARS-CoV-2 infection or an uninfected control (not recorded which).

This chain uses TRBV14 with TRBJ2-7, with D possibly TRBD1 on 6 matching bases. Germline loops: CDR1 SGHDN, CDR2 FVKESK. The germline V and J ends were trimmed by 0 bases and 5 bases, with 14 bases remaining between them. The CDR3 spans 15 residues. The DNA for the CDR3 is TGTGCCAGCAGCCAAGAGATTAACAGGGCAAACGAGCAGTACTTC. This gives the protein CASSQEINRANEQYF.

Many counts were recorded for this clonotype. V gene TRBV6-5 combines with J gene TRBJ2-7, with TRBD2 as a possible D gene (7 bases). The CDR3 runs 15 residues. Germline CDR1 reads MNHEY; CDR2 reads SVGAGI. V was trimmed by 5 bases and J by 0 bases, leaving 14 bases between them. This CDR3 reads CASSTGGGASYEQYF. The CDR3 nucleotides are TGTGCCAGCAGTACTGGGGGGGGCGCCTCCTACGAGCAGTACTTC.

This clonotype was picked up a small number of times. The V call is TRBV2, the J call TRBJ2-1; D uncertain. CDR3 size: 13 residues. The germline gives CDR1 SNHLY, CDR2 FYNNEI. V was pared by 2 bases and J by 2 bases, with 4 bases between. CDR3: CASSEQPYNEQFF. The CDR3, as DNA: TGTGCCAGCAGTGAACAGCCCTACAATGAGCAGTTCTTC.

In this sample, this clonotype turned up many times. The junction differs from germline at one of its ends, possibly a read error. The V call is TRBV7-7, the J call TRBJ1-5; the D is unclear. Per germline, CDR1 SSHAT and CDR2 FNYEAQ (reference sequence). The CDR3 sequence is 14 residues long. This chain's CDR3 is CASSFSRENQPQHF. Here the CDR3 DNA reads TGTGCTAGCAGCTTCTCGCGGGAAAATCAGCCCCAGCATTTT.

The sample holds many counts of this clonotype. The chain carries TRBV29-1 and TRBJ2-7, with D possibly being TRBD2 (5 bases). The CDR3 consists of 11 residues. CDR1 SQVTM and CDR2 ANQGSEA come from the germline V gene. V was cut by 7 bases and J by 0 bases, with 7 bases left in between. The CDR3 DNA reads TGCAGCGCGGGGAGCTCCTACGAGCAGTACTTC. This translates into CSAGSSYEQYF.

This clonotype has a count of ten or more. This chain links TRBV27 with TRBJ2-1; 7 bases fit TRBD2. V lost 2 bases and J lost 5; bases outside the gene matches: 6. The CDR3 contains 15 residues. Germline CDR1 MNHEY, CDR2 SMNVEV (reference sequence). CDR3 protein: CASSLRRGSDNEQFF. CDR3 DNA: TGTGCCAGCAGTTTAAGGCGCGGGAGCGACAATGAGCAGTTCTTC.

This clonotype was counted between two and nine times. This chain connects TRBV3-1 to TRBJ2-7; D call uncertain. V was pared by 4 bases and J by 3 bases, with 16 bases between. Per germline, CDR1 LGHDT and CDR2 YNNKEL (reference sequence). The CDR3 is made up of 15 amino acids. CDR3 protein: CASSPSSAGLYEQYF. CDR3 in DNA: TGTGCCAGCAGCCCTTCCAGCGCCGGTCTCTACGAGCAGTACTTC.

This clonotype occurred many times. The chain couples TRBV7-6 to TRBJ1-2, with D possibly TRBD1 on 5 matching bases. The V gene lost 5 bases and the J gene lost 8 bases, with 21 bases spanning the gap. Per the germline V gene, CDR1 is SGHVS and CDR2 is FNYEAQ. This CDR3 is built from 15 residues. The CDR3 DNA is TGTGCCAGCAGCACCTCCCCCGCCAGCCGGGGCGGCTACACCTTC. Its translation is CASSTSPASRGGYTF.

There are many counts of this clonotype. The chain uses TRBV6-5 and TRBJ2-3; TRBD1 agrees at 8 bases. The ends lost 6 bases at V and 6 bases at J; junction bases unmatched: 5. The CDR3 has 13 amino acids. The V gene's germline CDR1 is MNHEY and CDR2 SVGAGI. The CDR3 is CASRDRAGDTQYF. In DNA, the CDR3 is TGTGCCAGCAGGGACAGGGCGGGGGATACGCAGTATTTT.

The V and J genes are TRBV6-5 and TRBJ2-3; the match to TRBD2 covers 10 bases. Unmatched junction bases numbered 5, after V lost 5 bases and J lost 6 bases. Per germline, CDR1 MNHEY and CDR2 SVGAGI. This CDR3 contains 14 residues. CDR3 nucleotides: TGTGCCAGCAGTACCAAACTAGCGGGGGATACGCAGTATTTT. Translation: CASSTKLAGDTQYF.

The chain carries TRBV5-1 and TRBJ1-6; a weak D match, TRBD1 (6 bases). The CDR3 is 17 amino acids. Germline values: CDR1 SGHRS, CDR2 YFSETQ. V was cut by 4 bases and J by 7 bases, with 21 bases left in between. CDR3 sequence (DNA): TGCGCCAGCAGCGTAACAGGGTTCGTCGCGCAAAATTCACCCCTCCACTTT. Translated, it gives CASSVTGFVAQNSPLHF.

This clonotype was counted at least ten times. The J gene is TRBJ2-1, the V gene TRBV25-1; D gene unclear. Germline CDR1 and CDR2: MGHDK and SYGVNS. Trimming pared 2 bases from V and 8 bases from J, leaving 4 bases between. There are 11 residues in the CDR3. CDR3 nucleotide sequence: TGTGCCAGCAGTGAAAGCGATGAGCAGTTCTTC. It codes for CASSESDEQFF.

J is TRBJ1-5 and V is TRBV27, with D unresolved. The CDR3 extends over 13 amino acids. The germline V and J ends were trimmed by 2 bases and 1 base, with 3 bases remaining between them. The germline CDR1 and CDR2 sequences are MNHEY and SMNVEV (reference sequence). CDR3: CASSLLSNQPQHF. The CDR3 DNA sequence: TGTGCCAGCAGTTTACTGAGCAATCAGCCCCAGCATTTT.

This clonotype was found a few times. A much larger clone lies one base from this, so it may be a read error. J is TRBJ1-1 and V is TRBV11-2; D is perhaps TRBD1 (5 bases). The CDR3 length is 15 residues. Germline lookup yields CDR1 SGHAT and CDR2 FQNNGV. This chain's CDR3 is CVSSLRAGRVTEAFF. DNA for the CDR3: TGTGTCAGCAGCTTAAGGGCAGGGCGGGTGACTGAAGCTTTCTTT.

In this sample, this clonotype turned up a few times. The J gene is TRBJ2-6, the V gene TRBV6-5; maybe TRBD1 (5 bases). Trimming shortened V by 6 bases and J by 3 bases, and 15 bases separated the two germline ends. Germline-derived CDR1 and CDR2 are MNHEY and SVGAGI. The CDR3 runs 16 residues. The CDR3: CASSLQVSSGANVLTF. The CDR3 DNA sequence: TGTGCCAGCAGCCTACAGGTATCAAGTGGGGCCAACGTCCTGACTTTC.

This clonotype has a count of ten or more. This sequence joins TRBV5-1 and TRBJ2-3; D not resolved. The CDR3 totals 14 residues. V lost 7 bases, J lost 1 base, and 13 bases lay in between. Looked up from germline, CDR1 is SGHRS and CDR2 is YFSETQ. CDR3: CASAIQRGTDTQYF. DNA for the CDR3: TGCGCCAGCGCCATTCAAAGGGGCACAGATACGCAGTATTTT.

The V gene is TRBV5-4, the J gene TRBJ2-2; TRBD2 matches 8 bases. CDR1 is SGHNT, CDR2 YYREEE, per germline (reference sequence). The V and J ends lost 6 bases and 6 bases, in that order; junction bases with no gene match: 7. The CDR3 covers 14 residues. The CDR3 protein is CASKRGPVAGELFF. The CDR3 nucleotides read TGTGCCAGCAAGCGGGGGCCCGTCGCCGGGGAGCTGTTTTTT.